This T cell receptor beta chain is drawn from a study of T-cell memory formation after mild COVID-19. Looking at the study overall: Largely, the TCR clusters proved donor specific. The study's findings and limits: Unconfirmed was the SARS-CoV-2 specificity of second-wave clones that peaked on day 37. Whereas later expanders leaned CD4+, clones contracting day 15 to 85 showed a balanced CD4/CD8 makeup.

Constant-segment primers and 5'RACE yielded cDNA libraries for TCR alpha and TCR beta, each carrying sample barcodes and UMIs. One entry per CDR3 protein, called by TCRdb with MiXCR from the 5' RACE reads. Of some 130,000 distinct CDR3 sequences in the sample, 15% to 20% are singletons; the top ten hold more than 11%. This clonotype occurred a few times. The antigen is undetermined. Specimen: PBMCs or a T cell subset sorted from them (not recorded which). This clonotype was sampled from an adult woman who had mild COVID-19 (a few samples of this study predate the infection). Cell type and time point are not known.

CDR3 loop: CASSPASQGYTF. The CDR3 DNA follows: TGTGCCAGCAGCCCCGCCTCTCAGGGCTACACCTTC. The chain uses TRBV13 and TRBJ1-2; D unclear. Germline values: CDR1 PRHDT, CDR2 FYEKMQ (reference sequence). Trimming shortened V by 5 bases and J by 8 bases, and 12 bases separated the two germline ends. CDR3 length: 12 residues.